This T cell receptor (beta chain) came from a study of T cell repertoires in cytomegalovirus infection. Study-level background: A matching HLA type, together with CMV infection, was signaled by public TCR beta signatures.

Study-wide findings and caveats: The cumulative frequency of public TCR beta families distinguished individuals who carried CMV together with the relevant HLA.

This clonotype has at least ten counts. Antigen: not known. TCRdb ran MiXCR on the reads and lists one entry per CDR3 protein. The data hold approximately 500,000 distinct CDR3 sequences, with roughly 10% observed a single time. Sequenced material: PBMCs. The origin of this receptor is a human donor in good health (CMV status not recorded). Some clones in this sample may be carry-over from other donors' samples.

CDR3 bases: TGTGCCAGTAGCCCAAACAGGGGATATCGATCCCCAGACTCTGGGGCCAACGTCCTGACTTTC. Translating gives CASSPNRGYRSPDSGANVLTF. The rearrangement links TRBV19 to TRBJ2-6; 7 bases align to TRBD1. Germline loops: CDR1 LNHDA, CDR2 SQIVND (reference sequence). This CDR3 has 21 amino acids. Germline trimming cut 6 bases from V and 0 bases from J; bases unmatched to any gene: 20.